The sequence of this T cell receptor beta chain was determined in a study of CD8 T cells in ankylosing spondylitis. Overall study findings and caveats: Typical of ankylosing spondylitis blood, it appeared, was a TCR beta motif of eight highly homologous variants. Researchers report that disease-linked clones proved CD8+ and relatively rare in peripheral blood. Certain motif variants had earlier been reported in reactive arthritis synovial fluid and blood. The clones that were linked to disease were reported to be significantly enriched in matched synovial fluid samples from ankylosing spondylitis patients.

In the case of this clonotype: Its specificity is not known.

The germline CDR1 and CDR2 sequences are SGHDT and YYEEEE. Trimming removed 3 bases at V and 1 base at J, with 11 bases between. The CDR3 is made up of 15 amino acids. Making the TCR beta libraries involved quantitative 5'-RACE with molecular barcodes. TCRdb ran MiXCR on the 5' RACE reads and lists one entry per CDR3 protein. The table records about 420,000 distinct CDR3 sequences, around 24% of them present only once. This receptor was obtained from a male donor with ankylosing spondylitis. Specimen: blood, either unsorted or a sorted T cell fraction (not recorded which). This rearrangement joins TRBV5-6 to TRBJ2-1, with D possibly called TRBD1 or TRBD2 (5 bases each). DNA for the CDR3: TGTGCCAGCAGCTCCCCGGGACGTTCCTACAATGAGCAGTTCTTC. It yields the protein CASSSPGRSYNEQFF.